Following are 18 T cell receptor beta chains from one sample sequenced in a study of cytomegalovirus exposure and HLA in healthy donors. Primers: 60 Vbeta forward and 13 Jbeta reverse. Libraries were prepared by immunoSEQ multiplex PCR; TCRdb keeps only in-frame clonotypes and omits some of them. The sample holds roughly 170,000 clones, roughly 84% seen once. The material sequenced was PBMCs. Receptors were obtained from a male donor in good health and CMV-seronegative.

The CDR3 DNA is TGCGCCAGCAGCCCAGGAGGGTCCAACTATGGCTACACCTTC. Translated, it gives CASSPGGSNYGYTF. The chain combines TRBV5-1 with TRBJ1-2; D remains unclear. Germline lookup yields CDR1 SGHRS and CDR2 YFSETQ. CDR3 size: 14 residues. V lost 4 bases to trimming and J lost 2 bases, with 12 bases between them.

This chain links TRBV18 with TRBJ1-1, with D perhaps matching TRBD1 (6 bases). V was pared by 8 bases and J by 0 bases, with 19 bases between. The germline gives CDR1 KGHSH, CDR2 LQKENI. This CDR3 contains 16 residues. The CDR3 DNA reads TGTGCCAGCACCGAACAGGGTTATCCGTTGAACACTGAAGCTTTCTTT. Encoded protein: CASTEQGYPLNTEAFF.

This rearrangement joins TRBV16 to TRBJ1-1; D perhaps matches TRBD1 (5 bases). CDR1 and CDR2 (germline): KGHSY, FQNENV. The CDR3 is made up of 14 amino acids. V dropped 4 bases and J dropped 5 bases, with 14 bases sitting between them. CDR3 protein: CASSRQTGGTEAFF. The DNA of the CDR3 is TGTGCCAGCAGCCGCCAAACGGGGGGGACTGAAGCTTTCTTT.

This chain links TRBV28 with TRBJ2-4, with D perhaps TRBD2 (6 bases). Germline V lookup: CDR1 MDHEN, CDR2 SYDVKM. This CDR3 has 13 residues. V shed 3 bases and J shed 6 bases, with 9 bases lying between them. The CDR3 loop reads CASSLGSGNIQYF. The DNA for the CDR3 is TGTGCCAGCAGTTTGGGTAGCGGAAACATTCAGTACTTC.

This chain joins TRBV5-1 and TRBJ2-5, with 9 bases that match TRBD1. The J call may be wrong; the DNA end is better matched by TRBJ2-7. The length of the CDR3 is 15 residues. Germline CDR1 SGHRS, CDR2 YFSETQ. CDR3 loop: CASSLLTGGTYEQYF. CDR3 in DNA: TGCGCCAGCAGCTTGCTAACAGGGGGCACCTACGAGCAGTACTTC.

CDR3 nucleotide sequence: TGCGCCAGCAGCTTGGTGTGGCAGGGGGGTTTGGAGCAGTACTTC. Translating it yields CASSLVWQGGLEQYF. The chain links TRBV5-1 to TRBJ2-5, with TRBD1 as a possible D gene (7 bases). CDR3 length: 15 residues. The germline CDR1 and CDR2 sequences are SGHRS and YFSETQ. V lost 0 bases to trimming and J lost 11 bases, with 20 bases between them.

This clone has just a few counts. The chain combines TRBV7-9 with TRBJ1-2, with 10 bases matching TRBD1. Per germline, CDR1 SEHNR and CDR2 FQNEAQ (reference sequence). V shed 5 bases, J shed 4 bases, and the junction held 7 bases outside the gene matches. CDR3 length: 15 amino acids. CDR3 DNA: TGTGCCAGCAGCCGCCAGACAGGGGGCATCTATGGCTACACCTTC. Amino acid sequence: CASSRQTGGIYGYTF.

This chain connects TRBV29-1 to TRBJ2-5; tentative D call: TRBD2 (5 bases). The CDR3 extends over 14 amino acids. CDR1 and CDR2 from the germline V gene are SQVTM and ANQGSEA. The V gene lost 7 bases and the J gene lost 6 bases, with 21 bases spanning the gap. The CDR3 reads CSGATSFSLKTQYF. CDR3 coding DNA: TGCAGCGGCGCCACTAGTTTCTCGTTGAAGACCCAGTACTTC.

Details on this clone: Sequence at one end of the junction differs from germline and may be a read error. The chain couples TRBV7-9 to TRBJ1-2, with TRBD1 identical over 8 bases. The V gene's germline CDR1 is SEHNR and CDR2 FQNEAQ (reference sequence). The CDR3 is made up of 13 amino acids. The CDR3 region is CSSSSDRGYGYTF. The CDR3, as DNA: TGTTCCAGCAGCTCTGACAGGGGCTATGGCTACACCTTC. Full variable domain (rest looked up from reference TRBV7-9 and TRBJ1-2): DTGVSQNPRHKITKRGQNVTFRCDPISEHNRLYWYRQTLGQGPEFLTYFQNEAQLEKSRLLSDRFSAERPKGSFSTLEIQRTEQGDSAMYLCSSSSDRGYGYTFGSGTRLTVV.

This clone came up once. The chain uses TRBV6-6 and TRBJ2-3; TRBD2 aligns across 10 bases. The CDR3 runs to 16 residues. Germline values: CDR1 MNHNY, CDR2 SVGAGI (reference sequence). The V segment lost 6 bases and the J segment 2 bases; nucleotides outside the gene matches: 8. Here the CDR3 reads CASRKGGLADTDTQYF. CDR3 sequence (DNA): TGTGCCAGCAGGAAGGGCGGACTAGCGGACACAGATACGCAGTATTTT.

This clone was seen a few times. A junction end diverges from the germline sequence, so it may reflect a read error. This chain uses TRBV14 with TRBJ1-4; TRBD1 agrees at 7 bases. The CDR3 spans 15 residues. Germline CDR1 and CDR2: SGHDN and FVKESK. The CDR3 DNA reads TGTGCCAGCAGCAAAGAACAGGGGCGGCCTGAAAAACTGTTTTTT. Its protein is CASSKEQGRPEKLFF.

This chain connects TRBV27 to TRBJ1-1, with D possibly being TRBD1 (5 bases). The CDR3 is 15 amino acids. Germline V CDR1 and CDR2: MNHEY, SMNVEV (reference sequence). Trimming took off 5 bases at V and 3 bases at J, with 16 bases between the two ends. In nucleotides, the CDR3 is TGTGCCAGCAGTCTACTGGGGGGGTATCACACTGAAGCTTTCTTT. Its protein product is CASSLLGGYHTEAFF.

The CDR3 loop reads CASSSPSGTSGIYNEQFF. Here the CDR3 DNA reads TGTGCCAGCAGCTCCCCATCCGGGACTAGCGGGATCTACAATGAGCAGTTCTTC. This chain connects TRBV11-3 to TRBJ2-1; TRBD2 matches 13 bases. This CDR3 region has 18 residues. Trimming removed 4 bases from V and 3 bases from J; junction bases left unmatched: 9. The germline V gene encodes CDR1 SGHNT and CDR2 YENEEA.

The sample holds a few counts of this clone. The chain combines TRBV6-6 with TRBJ1-2; D is ambiguous. In germline, CDR1 is MNHNY, CDR2 SVGAGI (reference sequence). The germline V and J ends were trimmed by 9 bases and 2 bases, with 7 bases remaining between them. CDR3 length equals 11 residues. The CDR3, as DNA: TGTGCCAGTCGAAGCAACTATGGCTACACCTTC. It codes for CASRSNYGYTF.

The V call is TRBV14, the J call TRBJ2-3, with 10 bases fitting TRBD2. Germline CDR1 is SGHDN and CDR2 is FVKESK. V was clipped by 4 bases and J by 6 bases; unmatched bases: 7. There are 15 residues in the CDR3. The chain's CDR3 is CASSPAGGPWDTQYF. The CDR3, as DNA: TGTGCCAGCAGCCCAGCGGGGGGGCCATGGGATACGCAGTATTTT.

This chain links TRBV5-6 with TRBJ1-2; D may be TRBD1 (5 bases). There are 14 residues in the CDR3. V was shortened by 4 bases and J by 1 base, with 11 bases between the two germline ends. Germline CDR1 SGHDT, CDR2 YYEEEE. The CDR3 region is CASSLNRLNYGYTF. CDR3 in DNA: TGTGCCAGCAGCCTCAACAGGCTTAACTATGGCTACACCTTC.

The chain uses TRBV29-1 and TRBJ2-7; 9 bases align to TRBD1. Germline CDR1 is SQVTM and CDR2 is ANQGSEA. The CDR3 covers 14 residues. Losses at the gene ends were 6 bases for V and 2 bases for J; bases not matched to a gene: 8. The chain's CDR3 is CSVTTGGFAYEQYF. As DNA, the CDR3 is TGCAGCGTAACTACAGGGGGCTTTGCCTACGAGCAGTACTTC.

This clone turned up a few times. This sequence joins TRBV7-9 and TRBJ2-1; 14 bases agree with TRBD2. Unmatched junction bases numbered 8, after V lost 5 bases and J lost 8 bases. The germline V gene has CDR1 SEHNR and CDR2 FQNEAQ (reference sequence). CDR3 size: 16 residues. CDR3 loop: CASSASGTSGSHEQFF. CDR3 nucleotides: TGTGCCAGCAGCGCCTCCGGGACTAGCGGGAGCCATGAGCAGTTCTTC. Full variable domain (rest looked up from reference TRBV7-9 and TRBJ2-1): DTGVSQNPRHKITKRGQNVTFRCDPISEHNRLYWYRQTLGQGPEFLTYFQNEAQLEKSRLLSDRFSAERPKGSFSTLEIQRTEQGDSAMYLCASSASGTSGSHEQFFGPGTRLTVL.